The text below deals with one TCR beta chain. Its antigen is currently unknown. The data originate from a study of cytomegalovirus exposure and HLA in healthy donors. From germline, CDR1 is LNHNV and CDR2 YYDKDF (reference sequence). Trimming cost V 1 base and J 3 bases, with 11 bases left between them. This CDR3 is 15 amino acids long. Both 60 Vbeta primers and 13 Jbeta primers went into the PCR. Profiling relied on immunoSEQ multiplex PCR, and the TCRdb table lists in-frame clones only, not all of them. The data hold approximately 160,000 clones, with approximately 80% observed a single time. Study-level points and caveats: The majority of CMV-associated TCR beta chains were reported as apparently HLA-restricted in a later analysis. Earlier results showed most TCR beta V segments being productive about 87% or about 30% of the time. A likely sequencing artifact accounted for one observed cluster of highly shared sequence variants.

The V call is TRBV15, the J call TRBJ2-3; D is perhaps TRBD1 (6 bases). This receptor was identified in a woman under 30 in good health and CMV-seronegative. The sample comprised PBMCs. The CDR3 loop is CATSRAQGITDTQYF. CDR3 bases: TGTGCCACCAGCAGAGCCCAGGGGATTACAGATACGCAGTATTTT.